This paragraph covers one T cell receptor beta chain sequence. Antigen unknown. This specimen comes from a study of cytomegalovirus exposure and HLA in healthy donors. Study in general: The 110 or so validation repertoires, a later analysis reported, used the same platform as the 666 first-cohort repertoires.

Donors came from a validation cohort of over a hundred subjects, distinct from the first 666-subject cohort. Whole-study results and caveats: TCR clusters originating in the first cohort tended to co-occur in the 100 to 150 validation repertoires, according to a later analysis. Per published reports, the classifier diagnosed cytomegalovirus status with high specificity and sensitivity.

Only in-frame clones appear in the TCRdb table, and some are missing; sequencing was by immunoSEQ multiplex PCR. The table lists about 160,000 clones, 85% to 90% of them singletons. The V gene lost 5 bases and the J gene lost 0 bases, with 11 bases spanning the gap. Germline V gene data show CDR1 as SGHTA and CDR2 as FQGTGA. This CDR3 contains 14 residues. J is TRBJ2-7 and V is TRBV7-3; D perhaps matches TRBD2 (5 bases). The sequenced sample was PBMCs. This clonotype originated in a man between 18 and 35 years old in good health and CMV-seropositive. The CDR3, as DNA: TGTGCCAGCAGCCCAATAGGGAGCTCCTACGAGCAGTACTTC. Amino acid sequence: CASSPIGSSYEQYF.